The clone carrying this T cell receptor beta chain turned up a few times. Its antigen is currently unknown. The CDR3 spans 15 residues. Per germline, CDR1 LNHDA and CDR2 SQIVND (reference sequence). The germline V and J ends were trimmed by 4 bases and 5 bases, with 16 bases remaining between them. This specimen belongs to a study of beta chain features in type 1 diabetes. General study results and limits: Type 1 diabetes patients had moderately but significantly shorter TCRB CDR3s in all four CD4+ subsets.

The isolated RNA, all of it, was reverse transcribed, so expressed TCRB transcripts were what got sequenced. Assay used: immunoSEQ multiplex PCR; TCRdb lists only in-frame clones, some missing. The sample lists roughly 290,000 clones, over 14% occurring once. This chain links TRBV19 with TRBJ2-3, with D unclear. Sequencing was done on a sample of naive CD4+ T cells from blood. This receptor was taken from a man aged 18 to 29 with type 1 diabetes. Here the CDR3 DNA reads TGTGCCAGTAGTACTCGACAAGCCTCTGGAGATACGCAGTATTTT. Amino acids: CASSTRQASGDTQYF.